The 18 T cell receptor beta chains below come from one sample, sequenced in a study of CD8+CD57+ T cells in acquired aplastic anemia. The TCR beta profiling, which covered VDJ combination and CDR3 sequence, was carried out using genomic DNA as the template. TCRdb reprocessed the reads via MiXCR and lists one record per CDR3 protein. The sample lists about 81,000 distinct CDR3 sequences, 40% to 55% seen once, with 60% to 75% in the top ten. The sample comprised sorted CD4+, CD8+, or CD8+CD57+ T cells (not recorded which) from PBMCs. The origin of the receptors is a human donor in good health, serving as a control.

The sample holds many counts of this clonotype. J is TRBJ2-3 and V is TRBV19; D may match TRBD1 or TRBD2 (5 bases each). Germline CDR1 LNHDA, CDR2 SQIVND (reference sequence). This CDR3 region has 15 residues. Trimming cost V 9 bases and J 0 bases, with 16 bases left between them. CDR3 residues: CASSSGTASTDTQYF. The DNA for the CDR3 is TGTGCCAGCAGCTCCGGGACGGCAAGCACAGATACGCAGTATTTT.

This clonotype showed up many times. V is TRBV20-1 and J is TRBJ2-7, with 7 bases identical to TRBD1. The CDR3 has 14 amino acids. Germline V gene lookup returns CDR1 DFQATT and CDR2 SNEGSKA (reference sequence). V dropped 2 bases and J dropped 9; count of bases not matched to a gene: 13. The CDR3: CSARTGQDLRGQYF. The CDR3 DNA sequence: TGCAGTGCTAGAACCGGACAGGACCTAAGGGGGCAGTACTTC.

The chain combines TRBV29-1 with TRBJ2-7, with D unresolved. The CDR3 totals 12 residues. The V end was cut by 5 bases, the J end by 0 bases, with 8 bases between. Germline CDR1 is SQVTM and CDR2 is ANQGSEA. The CDR3 reads CSVHTSSYEQYF. In DNA, the CDR3 is TGCAGCGTTCACACAAGCTCCTACGAGCAGTACTTC.

This clonotype has at least ten counts. The chain carries TRBV27 and TRBJ1-5; weak D call: TRBD1 (6 bases). CDR3 length: 14 residues. Trimming shortened V by 5 bases and J by 0 bases, and 8 bases separated the two germline ends. Germline CDR1 is MNHEY and CDR2 is SMNVEV (reference sequence). CDR3 bases: TGTGCCAGCAGTCCGACAGGTAGCAATCAGCCCCAGCATTTT. Protein product: CASSPTGSNQPQHF.

The DNA for the CDR3 is TGCGCCAGCAGCCAAGTAACTAGCGAAGGCAAAAACATTCAGTACTTC. This sequence encodes CASSQVTSEGKNIQYF. V is TRBV4-1 and J is TRBJ2-4, with 7 bases that match TRBD2. This CDR3 has 16 amino acids. Trimming took 1 base from V and 3 from J; bases not matched to a gene: 6. Per germline, CDR1 MGHRA and CDR2 YSYEKL.

The J gene is TRBJ1-5, the V gene TRBV10-1; TRBD1 aligns across 7 bases. V trimming: 7 bases; J trimming: 0 bases; junction bases outside the gene matches: 12. The CDR3 is made up of 17 amino acids. The germline gives CDR1 WNHNN, CDR2 SYGVQD (reference sequence). CDR3 DNA: TGCGCCAGCACGATCGACCGGGACAGATATAGCAATCAGCCCCAGCATTTT. Translating it yields CASTIDRDRYSNQPQHF.

This rearrangement joins TRBV7-2 to TRBJ2-2; the D is unclear. Trimming took off 1 base at V and 8 bases at J, with 8 bases between the two ends. The length of the CDR3 is 13 residues. In germline, CDR1 is SGHTA, CDR2 FQGNSA. The CDR3 is CASSLGRGGELFF. Here the CDR3 DNA reads TGTGCCAGCAGCTTAGGGCGAGGTGGGGAGCTGTTTTTT.

This clonotype was detected ten times or more. This rearrangement joins TRBV7-6 to TRBJ2-5; maybe TRBD1 (5 bases). CDR1 and CDR2 (germline): SGHVS, FNYEAQ. This CDR3 has 15 residues. Trimming pared 5 bases from V and 5 bases from J, leaving 18 bases between. The CDR3: CASSVRWGLKETQYF. The DNA for the CDR3 is TGTGCCAGCAGCGTTAGGTGGGGCCTAAAGGAGACCCAGTACTTC.

This sequence joins TRBV2 and TRBJ2-1, with TRBD2 matching over 10 bases. The CDR3 runs to 16 residues. V shed 6 bases and J 7 bases; nucleotides not matched to a gene: 12. Germline lookup yields CDR1 SNHLY and CDR2 FYNNEI. This CDR3 is CASRDDSLAGNNEQFF. DNA of the CDR3: TGTGCCAGCAGAGACGACTCACTAGCGGGGAATAATGAGCAGTTCTTC.

The chain has TRBV11-2 and TRBJ2-2; TRBD1 aligns across 8 bases. Germline V gene data show CDR1 as SGHAT and CDR2 as FQNNGV. CDR3 size: 17 residues. Trimming at V came to 5 bases and at J to 6 bases, leaving 14 bases not matched to a gene. CDR3 protein: CASSASGRGLVAGELFF. Written as DNA, the CDR3 is TGTGCCAGCAGCGCCTCGGGCAGGGGGCTTGTCGCCGGGGAGCTGTTTTTT.

This clonotype was counted only a few times. CDR3 loop: CASSLGTGWNEQFF. For the CDR3, the DNA is TGTGCCAGCAGTTTAGGAACAGGATGGAATGAGCAGTTCTTC. This chain uses TRBV12-3 or TRBV12-4 with TRBJ2-1; D is possibly TRBD1 (5 bases). The CDR3 loop spans 14 amino acids. Deletions cut 1 base from V and 7 bases from J, with 11 bases between.

This clonotype was picked up many times. The chain is built from TRBV11-3 and TRBJ2-3, with TRBD1 identical over 7 bases. With V trimmed by 5 bases and J by 1 base, 3 bases remained unmatched. This CDR3 has 14 residues. CDR1 and CDR2 from the germline V gene are SGHNT and YENEEA. The CDR3 DNA follows: TGTGCCAGCAGCCCAGGGGGAGGCACAGATACGCAGTATTTT. Amino acid sequence: CASSPGGGTDTQYF.

V is TRBV19 and J is TRBJ1-1, with TRBD1 as a possible D gene (5 bases). This CDR3 has 14 residues. V lost 5 bases and J lost 6, with 16 bases in between. Per germline, CDR1 LNHDA and CDR2 SQIVND (reference sequence). The CDR3 nucleotides read TGTGCCAGTAGTGAAGACAGCCAAGGCCCTGAAGCTTTCTTT. Translation gives CASSEDSQGPEAFF.

In the case of this clonotype: At one of its ends the junction is not consistent with the germline gene, which may arise from a read error. This chain links TRBV25-1 with TRBJ2-3; 8 bases agree with TRBD1. There are 15 residues in the CDR3. Germline V gene lookup returns CDR1 MGHDK and CDR2 SYGVNS. The CDR3: CASSQGAQGAEEQYF. CDR3 DNA: TGCGCCAGCAGCCAAGGGGCGCAGGGGGCAGAGGAGCAGTATTTT.

Turning to this clonotype: One end of the junction is discordant with germline, which a read error may explain. The chain links TRBV13 to TRBJ1-1, with 7 bases that match TRBD1. Germline CDR1 PRHDT, CDR2 FYEKMQ (reference sequence). The CDR3 length is 15 residues. The CDR3 loop is CASSIGQGELTEAFF. CDR3 DNA sequence: TGTGCCAGCAGCATAGGCCAGGGGGAACTAACTGAAGCTTTCTTT.

This clonotype turned up a few times. V usage is TRBV19 and J usage is TRBJ2-7; D not resolved. The V end lost 0 bases, the J end lost 2 bases, and 11 bases lay between the germline ends. The CDR3 loop spans 15 amino acids. Germline values: CDR1 LNHDA, CDR2 SQIVND (reference sequence). CDR3 in amino acids: CASSIEYGRPYEQYF. CDR3 bases: TGTGCCAGTAGTATAGAATACGGGCGGCCCTACGAGCAGTACTTC.

Regarding this clonotype: A much more abundant neighbour one base away suggests this may be a read error. This chain joins TRBV9 and TRBJ2-5, with D perhaps matching TRBD1 or TRBD2 (5 bases each). The closer fit of TRBJ2-7 to the DNA end suggests the J call may be wrong. The germline CDR1 and CDR2 sequences are SGDLS and YYNGEE. The CDR3 runs to 13 residues. CDR3 protein: CASSVEGRAEQYF. The CDR3 DNA is TGTGCCAGCAGCGTAGAGGGACGTGCCGAGCAGTACTTC.

A word on this clonotype: A much larger clone differs from this one at a single base, so this may be a read error. CDR3 sequence: CSARLPTSGRYNEQLF. The CDR3 DNA reads as TGCAGTGCTAGATTGCCGACTAGCGGGAGGTACAATGAGCAGCTCTTC. This chain uses TRBV20-1 with TRBJ2-1, with 13 bases fitting TRBD2. The CDR3 consists of 16 residues. Germline CDR1 DFQATT, CDR2 SNEGSKA (reference sequence).